Listed here are 8 T cell receptor beta chains from one sample, sequenced in a study of human T cells and chemical hapten exposure. TCRdb re-derived calls from the 5' RACE reads in MiXCR, one entry per CDR3 protein. The sample has around 140,000 distinct CDR3 sequences, roughly 4% seen once. Unfractionated whole blood yielded the extracted total RNA. The receptors stem from a female donor in good health.

This clonotype was counted at least ten times. J is TRBJ2-3 and V is TRBV20-1, with D maybe TRBD2 (6 bases). The CDR3 spans 13 residues. V was shortened by 8 bases and J by 0 bases, with 12 bases between the two germline ends. Germline values: CDR1 DFQATT, CDR2 SNEGSKA (reference sequence). CDR3 protein: CSPTGLSTDTQYF. CDR3 DNA sequence: TGCAGTCCTACGGGACTGAGCACAGATACGCAGTATTTT.

This clonotype was seen ten or more times. The V call is TRBV13, the J call TRBJ2-1; D may correspond to TRBD1 or TRBD2 (5 bases each). Germline CDR1 is PRHDT and CDR2 is FYEKMQ (reference sequence). V lost 7 bases and J 0 bases, leaving 19 bases between the germline ends. This CDR3 has 17 residues. CDR3 DNA sequence: TGTGCCAGCACCCCCGGGGCAGGGAGACTCTCCTACAATGAGCAGTTCTTC. Amino acid sequence: CASTPGAGRLSYNEQFF.

This clonotype was recorded at least ten times. This rearrangement joins TRBV10-3 to TRBJ2-3, with D possibly matching TRBD2 (6 bases). Germline values: CDR1 ENHRY, CDR2 SYGVKD. The CDR3 is 15 amino acids. Trimming took off 6 bases at V and 5 bases at J, with 18 bases between the two ends. Written as DNA, the CDR3 is TGTGCCATCAGGTCCGGGAGCGGTCCACTAGATACGCAGTATTTT. It codes for CAIRSGSGPLDTQYF.

This clonotype was seen many times. The gene calls are TRBV7-2 and TRBJ1-2; D is possibly TRBD1 (5 bases). The CDR3 extends over 14 amino acids. Germline CDR1 and CDR2: SGHTA and FQGNSA. V was trimmed by 8 bases and J by 3 bases, leaving 16 bases between them. In nucleotides, the CDR3 is TGTGCCAGCCTCCCCGTTGGGGGGGACTATGGCTACACCTTC. Translation: CASLPVGGDYGYTF.

This clonotype occurred a few times. This chain connects TRBV6-5 to TRBJ1-5; TRBD1 is a possible D gene (6 bases). The CDR3 runs to 14 residues. Germline CDR1 MNHEY, CDR2 SVGAGI. Deletions cut 2 bases from V and 6 bases from J, with 11 bases between. Written as DNA, the CDR3 is TGTGCCAGCAGTTACGCAGGGGAGGGTCAGCCCCAGCATTTT. Encoded protein: CASSYAGEGQPQHF.

The sample holds many counts of this clonotype. The gene calls are TRBV30 and TRBJ2-3; D gene ambiguous. This CDR3 comprises 14 residues. Germline V gene data show CDR1 as GTSNPN and CDR2 as SVGIG (reference sequence). V dropped 0 bases and J dropped 2 bases, with 9 bases sitting between them. In DNA form, the CDR3 reads TGTGCCTGGAGTGTTCACCCACTCACAGATACGCAGTATTTT. Translating gives CAWSVHPLTDTQYF.

This clonotype was observed many times. This could be a read error, since a much larger clone is one nucleotide away. V gene TRBV2 combines with J gene TRBJ1-2, with no clear D. CDR3 length: 10 amino acids. Germline CDR1 is SNHLY and CDR2 is FYNNEI. Trimming cost V 6 bases and J 6 bases, with 5 bases left between them. CDR3 loop: CASRNDGYTF. In nucleotides, the CDR3 is TGTGCCAGCAGAAACGATGGCTACACCTTC. Together with reference TRBV2 and TRBJ1-2, the CDR3 gives the full variable domain: EPEVTQTPSHQVTQMGQEVILRCVPISNHLYFYWYRQILGQKVEFLVSFYNNEISEKSEIFDDQFSVERPDGSNFTLKIRSTKLEDSAMYFCASRNDGYTFGSGTRLTVV.

This clonotype was observed many times. This chain uses TRBV6-2 or TRBV6-3 with TRBJ1-1; no firm D call. This CDR3 has 15 amino acids. V shed 8 bases and J shed 3 bases, with 19 bases lying between them. Germline CDR1 MNHEY, CDR2 SVGEGT. The CDR3, as DNA: TGTGCCAGCTCACCCCGCGGACTGTGGGACACTGAAGCTTTCTTT. Protein: CASSPRGLWDTEAFF.